This TCR beta chain emerged from a study of early T cells in non-severe SARS-CoV-2 infection. Looking at the study overall: The study sequenced bulk RNA from unsorted whole blood, with chains unpaired.

CDR1 and CDR2 from the germline V gene are SGHTA and FQGNSA. The CDR3 spans 17 residues. The V end lost 2 bases, the J end lost 6 bases, and 22 bases lay between the germline ends. The TCR library protocol was used to attach unique molecular identifiers. These identifiers were attached to individual cDNA molecules. From the 5' RACE reads, TCRdb called clonotypes with MiXCR, one entry per CDR3 protein. The sample consists of tens of thousands of distinct CDR3 sequences, roughly 13% of them appearing once. This clonotype was counted many times. Its antigen is undetermined. Overall study results and limits: The matching step, a VDJdb search, favored anti-spike CD8 responses and missed private and CD4 specificities.

V and J are TRBV7-2 and TRBJ1-2, with TRBD1 as a possible D gene (6 bases). The sequence came from an adult who was a healthcare worker with PCR-confirmed SARS-CoV-2 infection or an uninfected control (not recorded which). The specimen was whole blood. CDR3 residues: CASSLWPGTPKEDGYTF. For the CDR3, the DNA is TGTGCCAGCAGCTTATGGCCCGGGACACCGAAAGAGGATGGCTACACCTTC.